The sample holds a few counts of the clone carrying this TCR beta chain. The data are from a study of CD8+ T cells in alopecia areata. Following RNA extraction, reverse transcription yielded cDNA that acted as the sequencing template. The assay was immunoSEQ multiplex PCR, and TCRdb's table has in-frame clones only and misses some. The sample consists of roughly 120,000 clones, more than 30% of them appearing once. Trimming removed 7 bases at V and 2 bases at J, with 15 bases between. CDR3 length equals 14 residues. The gene calls are TRBV23-1 and TRBJ2-7; tentative D call: TRBD1 (6 bases). TRBV23-1 is given ORF status, its function remaining uncertain. The clonotype originates from a human donor with alopecia areata. Sequencing input: CD4+ T cells sorted from blood. The CDR3 region is CASKVRGMTYEQYF. The CDR3 DNA reads as TGCGCCAGCAAAGTTAGGGGGATGACCTACGAGCAGTACTTC.